One sample yielded the 22 T cell receptor beta chains listed below, sequenced in a study of blood T cell repertoires in COVID-19. Sequenced by immunoSEQ multiplex PCR; TCRdb stores in-frame clones only, minus some. Of about 300,000 clones listed, roughly nine tenths were seen once; the top ten hold less than 2%. Sequenced material: peripheral blood. All receptors come from a woman aged 30 to 39 with COVID-19, enrolled during active disease.

The sample holds one count of this clone. The chain has TRBV5-4 and TRBJ2-3; a weak D match, TRBD2 (7 bases). Germline V gene lookup returns CDR1 SGHNT and CDR2 YYREEE (reference sequence). The CDR3 extends over 14 amino acids. Trimming shortened V by 4 bases and J by 4 bases, and 13 bases separated the two germline ends. CDR3 in DNA: TGTGCCAGCAGCAGGGGGGGCGTATCAGATACGCAGTATTTT. Translated: CASSRGGVSDTQYF. The full variable domain, with the rest looked up from reference TRBV5-4 and TRBJ2-3, is ETGVTQSPTHLIKTRGQQVTLRCSSQSGHNTVSWYQQALGQGPQFIFQYYREEENGRGNFPPRFSGLQFPNYSSELNVNALELDDSALYLCASSRGGVSDTQYFGPGTRLTVL.

Only one count was recorded for this clone. This chain uses TRBV20-1 with TRBJ1-1, with D unresolved. Germline V CDR1 and CDR2: DFQATT, SNEGSKA (reference sequence). With 3 bases removed from V and 7 bases from J, the gap between germline ends came to 9 bases. This CDR3 is built from 11 residues. CDR3 in amino acids: CSARRRSEAFF. In DNA, the CDR3 is TGCAGTGCTAGGAGGCGAAGTGAAGCTTTCTTT.

About this clone: It is likely a read error: a sequence one base away is far more abundant. V gene TRBV6-1 combines with J gene TRBJ1-6, with a tentative D call TRBD1 (6 bases). Germline-derived CDR1 and CDR2 are MNHNS and SASEGT. The V and J ends lost 2 bases and 0 bases respectively, with 8 bases between them. The CDR3 is made up of 16 amino acids. The CDR3 reads CASSELGGSYNSPLHF. The CDR3 bases are TGTGCCAGCAGTGAATTAGGGGGCTCCTATAATTCACCCCTCCACTTT.

The rearrangement links TRBV11-3 to TRBJ2-5; D not certain. V lost 2 bases and J lost 2, with 6 bases in between. The CDR3 covers 13 residues. CDR1 is SGHNT and CDR2 is YENEEA in the germline V gene. CDR3 loop: CASSLLPQETQYF. The CDR3 DNA reads TGTGCCAGCAGCTTACTCCCGCAAGAGACCCAGTACTTC.

This clone has a single count. The chain recombines TRBV15 with TRBJ1-1; D is perhaps TRBD1 (6 bases). The CDR3 covers 14 residues. Germline V gene lookup returns CDR1 LNHNV and CDR2 YYDKDF (reference sequence). V was clipped by 2 bases and J by 1 base, with 8 bases between them. The chain's CDR3 is CATSRIQGNTEAFF. CDR3 DNA sequence: TGTGCCACCAGCAGAATACAGGGGAACACTGAAGCTTTCTTT.

V and J are TRBV9 and TRBJ1-2; the match to TRBD1 covers 10 bases. This CDR3 region has 14 residues. With V trimmed by 0 bases and J by 4 bases, 0 bases remained unmatched. CDR1 is SGDLS and CDR2 is YYNGEE in the germline V gene. CDR3 protein: CASSVGQGAYGYTF. The CDR3, as DNA: TGTGCCAGCAGCGTAGGACAGGGGGCCTATGGCTACACCTTC.

By share of the sample, this clone is medium-sized (0.01 to 0.1%). The chain couples TRBV10-1 to TRBJ2-1; D unclear. The CDR3 contains 15 residues. From germline, CDR1 is WNHNN and CDR2 SYGVQD (reference sequence). V lost 8 bases, J lost 6 bases, and 20 bases lay in between. The CDR3 DNA follows: TGCGCCAGCCCCCTCGTCCTCCCCATACTCAATGAGCAGTTCTTC. Its protein is CASPLVLPILNEQFF.

V gene TRBV3-1 (or the pseudogene TRBV3-2) combines with J gene TRBJ2-3; 7 bases agree with TRBD2. Germline loops: CDR1 LGHDT, CDR2 YNNKEL (reference sequence). This CDR3 has 16 amino acids. V lost 3 bases and J lost 8; bases outside the gene matches: 14. The CDR3 region has the DNA TGTGCCAGCAGCCATCGGCCTAGCGGTACCCCTACTACGCAGTATTTT. This encodes CASSHRPSGTPTTQYF.

V gene TRBV2 combines with J gene TRBJ2-1; TRBD2 matches at 11 bases. The CDR3 sequence is 13 residues long. Germline trimming cut 5 bases from V and 15 bases from J; bases unmatched to any gene: 9. From germline, CDR1 is SNHLY and CDR2 FYNNEI. The CDR3 protein is CASSQSLAGALFF. DNA of the CDR3: TGTGCCAGCAGTCAGTCACTAGCGGGGGCCCTGTTCTTC.

This sequence joins TRBV6-6 and TRBJ1-2, with 12 bases lining up with TRBD1. This CDR3 has 16 residues. The germline V gene encodes CDR1 MNHNY and CDR2 SVGAGI (reference sequence). Trimming cost V 3 bases and J 7 bases; bases outside gene matches: 9. The CDR3 bases are TGTGCCAGCAGTTATTTTGGGACAGGGGGCGAAGGTGGCTACACCTTC. As protein: CASSYFGTGGEGGYTF.

The chain joins TRBV13 to TRBJ1-1; D possibly corresponds to TRBD1 (6 bases). Per the germline V gene, CDR1 is PRHDT and CDR2 is FYEKMQ (reference sequence). The germline V and J ends were trimmed by 5 bases and 1 base, with 14 bases remaining between them. This CDR3 is built from 15 residues. The CDR3 nucleotides are TGTGCCAGCAGCACCCCCTTGACAGGGAACACTGAAGCTTTCTTT. This gives the protein CASSTPLTGNTEAFF.

Written as DNA, the CDR3 is TGTGCCAGCAGTCCAACCGGGGTTGGTAGGCCTTGGTACGAGCAGTACGTC. Amino acids: CASSPTGVGRPWYEQYV. The J gene is TRBJ2-7, the V gene TRBV27, with D possibly being TRBD2 (5 bases). The CDR3 sequence is 17 residues long. CDR1 is MNHEY and CDR2 is SMNVEV in the germline V gene (reference sequence). Trimming removed 5 bases from V and 4 bases from J, with 24 bases in between.

The chain employs TRBV13 and TRBJ1-2; D unresolved. The CDR3 runs 14 residues. Germline V CDR1 and CDR2: PRHDT, FYEKMQ (reference sequence). Between the trimmed V and J ends, which lost 2 bases and 3 bases, there was a span of 10 bases. CDR3 sequence (DNA): TGTGCCAGCAGCTTACAAGGAGCCGACTATGGCTACACCTTC. As protein: CASSLQGADYGYTF. Full variable domain (rest looked up from reference TRBV13 and TRBJ1-2): AAGVIQSPRHLIKEKRETATLKCYPIPRHDTVYWYQQGPGQDPQFLISFYEKMQSDKGSIPDRFSAQQFSDYHSELNMSSLELGDSALYFCASSLQGADYGYTFGSGTRLTVV.

CDR3 nucleotides: TGTGCCAGCAGCGACCGTCGGGGCGGGGGTTACAATGAGCAGTTCTTC. Translating gives CASSDRRGGGYNEQFF. This chain uses TRBV2 with TRBJ2-1; 7 nucleotides match TRBD2. This CDR3 spans 16 amino acids. CDR1 SNHLY and CDR2 FYNNEI come from the germline V gene. V lost 6 bases, J lost 4 bases, and 12 bases stayed unmatched. The whole variable domain, filled in from reference TRBV2 and TRBJ2-1, reads EPEVTQTPSHQVTQMGQEVILRCVPISNHLYFYWYRQILGQKVEFLVSFYNNEISEKSEIFDDQFSVERPDGSNFTLKIRSTKLEDSAMYFCASSDRRGGGYNEQFFGPGTRLTVL.

The V call is TRBV29-1, the J call TRBJ1-2; possibly TRBD1 for D (5 bases). Per the germline V gene, CDR1 is SQVTM and CDR2 is ANQGSEA. CDR3 length: 13 amino acids. V lost 4 bases and J lost 1, with 10 bases in between. CDR3 amino acids: CSVGQGLNYGYTF. Here the CDR3 DNA reads TGCAGCGTTGGCCAGGGACTTAACTATGGCTACACCTTC.

This clone occurred once. The chain is built from TRBV18 and TRBJ2-2; the D gene is possibly TRBD1 (5 bases). CDR3 length: 16 amino acids. V was trimmed by 2 bases and J by 0 bases, leaving 10 bases between them. Germline V gene lookup returns CDR1 KGHSH and CDR2 LQKENI. The CDR3 spells CASSPETEPNTGELFF. CDR3 in DNA: TGTGCCAGCTCACCAGAGACAGAGCCGAACACCGGGGAGCTGTTTTTT.

This chain joins TRBV2 and TRBJ1-2; D not resolved. The V gene lost 6 bases and the J gene lost 2 bases, with 7 bases spanning the gap. Germline V CDR1 and CDR2: SNHLY, FYNNEI. The CDR3 covers 12 residues. The CDR3 region has the DNA TGTGCCAGCAGAGGAGGGAACTATGGCTACACCTTC. Protein sequence: CASRGGNYGYTF.

The table lists this clone with a count of one. The chain recombines TRBV5-1 with TRBJ1-1; 12 bases match TRBD1. CDR3 size: 17 residues. Germline CDR1 is SGHRS and CDR2 is YFSETQ. With 3 bases clipped from V and 0 bases from J, the junction kept 6 bases outside the gene matches. The CDR3 DNA reads as TGCGCCAGCAGCTCAAGCGGGACAGGGGGCCTGAACACTGAAGCTTTCTTT. It translates to CASSSSGTGGLNTEAFF.

Only a few counts were recorded for this clone. The chain recombines TRBV18 with TRBJ2-7, with D tentatively TRBD1 (5 bases). Germline lookup yields CDR1 KGHSH and CDR2 LQKENI. This CDR3 has 15 residues. Deletions cut 5 bases from V and 7 bases from J, with 21 bases between. The CDR3, as DNA: TGTGCCAGCTCAGAACGGAGTCAGGGATCTCGAGAGCAGTACTTC. Translating gives CASSERSQGSREQYF.

The rearrangement joins TRBV7-2 to TRBJ1-3, with D uncertain. Germline CDR1 reads SGHTA; CDR2 reads FQGNSA. This CDR3 has 15 amino acids. V lost 2 bases, J lost 4 bases, and 12 bases lay in between. The CDR3 sequence is CASSLQVSLGNTIYF. CDR3 bases: TGTGCCAGCAGCTTACAGGTTTCTCTGGGAAACACCATATATTTT.

V and J are TRBV7-2 and TRBJ1-1; weak D call: TRBD1 (6 bases). The V gene lost 5 bases and the J gene lost 1 base, with 17 bases spanning the gap. CDR3 size: 16 residues. The germline V gene has CDR1 SGHTA and CDR2 FQGNSA. The CDR3 sequence is CASSPQGLRGNTEAFF. The CDR3 nucleotides read TGTGCCAGCAGCCCTCAGGGGCTCAGGGGGAACACTGAAGCTTTCTTT.

This clone was detected once. The chain couples TRBV19 to TRBJ1-6, with unresolved D. The CDR3 spans 16 residues. Germline V gene sequence: CDR1 LNHDA, CDR2 SQIVND (reference sequence). V was clipped by 3 bases and J by 8 bases, with 17 bases between them. In nucleotides, the CDR3 is TGTGCCAGTAGTATTCTTGGGCGGGTATCGGATTCACCCCTCCACTTT. Protein sequence: CASSILGRVSDSPLHF.